The present entry profiles one TCR beta chain with its context. Antigen: not known. The sample belongs to a study of CD8 T cells in ankylosing spondylitis. General study points: Earlier literature documents some of the motif variants in reactive arthritis synovial fluid and blood. Several highly homologous variants made up a TCR beta motif, and this motif appeared characteristic of ankylosing spondylitis blood.

Quantitative 5'-RACE with molecular barcodes produced the TCR beta libraries. Using its own MiXCR run on the 5' RACE reads, TCRdb lists one record per CDR3 protein. Counted here are under 450,000 distinct CDR3 sequences, 20% occurring once; the ten biggest clones make up about 12%. This CDR3 has 15 residues. The trim removed 3 bases at V and 16 bases at J, leaving 17 bases unmatched. Germline CDR1 MGHDK, CDR2 SYGVNS. The specimen sequenced was blood, either unsorted or a sorted T cell fraction (not recorded which). This sequence originates from a male donor with ankylosing spondylitis or in good health (not recorded which). The V and J genes are TRBV25-1 and TRBJ2-1; 8 bases line up with TRBD1. CDR3 nucleotides: TGTGCCAGCAGTGAGTGGCAGGGGGCCAATACCCCCTTATTCTTC. Translation gives CASSEWQGANTPLFF.